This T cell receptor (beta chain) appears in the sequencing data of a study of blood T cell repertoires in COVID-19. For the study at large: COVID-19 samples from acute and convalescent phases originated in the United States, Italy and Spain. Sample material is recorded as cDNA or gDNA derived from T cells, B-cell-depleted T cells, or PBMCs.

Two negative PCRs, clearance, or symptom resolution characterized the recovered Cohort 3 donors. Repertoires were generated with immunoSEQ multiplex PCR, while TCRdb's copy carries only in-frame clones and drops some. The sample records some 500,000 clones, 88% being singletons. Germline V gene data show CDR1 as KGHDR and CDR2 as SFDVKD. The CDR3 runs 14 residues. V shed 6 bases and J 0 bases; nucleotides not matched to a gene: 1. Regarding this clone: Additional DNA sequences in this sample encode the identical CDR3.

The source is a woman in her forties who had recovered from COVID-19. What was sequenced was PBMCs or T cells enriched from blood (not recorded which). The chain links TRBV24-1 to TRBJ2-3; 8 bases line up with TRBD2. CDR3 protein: CATSSSGSTDTQYF. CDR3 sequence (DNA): TGTGCCACCAGTTCTAGCGGGAGCACAGATACGCAGTATTTT.